This TCR beta chain was sequenced in a study of technical replicates of blood from a handful of donors. The repertoire was sequenced with immunoSEQ multiplex PCR; TCRdb's copy has only in-frame clones and lacks some. The profile covers around 80,000 clones, with roughly 98% appearing a single time and 0.15% taken by the ten largest. Sequencing used T cells isolated from PBMCs. The sequence came from a human donor in good health.

The CDR3 bases are TGTGCCAGCAGCTTAGGGGCGGGGGCCTCCTACAATGAGCAGTTCTTC. Protein sequence: CASSLGAGASYNEQFF. The V and J genes are TRBV7-3 and TRBJ2-1; a weak D match, TRBD2 (7 bases). V lost 2 bases to trimming and J lost 0 bases, with 11 bases between them. This CDR3 spans 16 amino acids. Germline V gene data show CDR1 as SGHTA and CDR2 as FQGTGA.